This T cell receptor (beta chain) was recovered during a study of T cells after yellow fever vaccination. As for the study in general: Fractions containing few cells were prepared with SMART-Seq v4 Ultra Low Input.

In making TCR cDNA, 5'RACE template switching added a universal primer site and UMIs to it. Each CDR3 protein is one row after TCRdb ran MiXCR on the 5' RACE reads. The top ten clones hold roughly 18% of a sample with around 310,000 distinct CDR3 sequences, over 8% of them seen once. Trimming stripped 5 bases from V and 4 bases from J, with 23 bases between. Germline V CDR1 and CDR2: SGHVS, FQNEAQ. The CDR3 contains 18 residues. Study-wide results and limits: Though it reached lower strength, the secondary response hit its peak faster, day 5 versus 15.

Note on this clonotype: Its antigen is undetermined.

The chain joins TRBV7-8 to TRBJ1-4; unclear D gene. The sequencing here drew on PBMCs, taken on the day of the first yellow fever vaccination. The clonotype comes from a man aged 18 to 30 who received the YFV17D yellow fever vaccine. CDR3 residues: CASSNEPWRKAHNEKLFF. CDR3 DNA sequence: TGTGCCAGCAGCAACGAGCCGTGGCGGAAAGCGCATAATGAAAAACTGTTTTTT.